Shown below are 4 T cell receptor beta chains from a single sample sequenced in a study of identical twins. MiXCR, applied by TCRdb to the 5' RACE reads, yields one record per CDR3 protein. The table includes under 900,000 distinct CDR3 sequences, roughly 18% detected once. This same sample was also taken into another study, of T cells expressing NK-cell markers.

The sequencing input was PBMCs. The receptors were gathered from a young woman in good health.

There are a few counts of this clonotype. The chain is built from TRBV24-1 and TRBJ2-3, with D tentatively TRBD2 (5 bases). V shed 2 bases and J shed 2 bases, with 22 bases lying between them. The CDR3 totals 19 residues. Germline assignment: CDR1 KGHDR and CDR2 SFDVKD. This chain's CDR3 is CATSDSSAPLEFLTDTQYF. Here the CDR3 DNA reads TGTGCCACCAGTGATTCCTCGGCCCCACTAGAGTTCCTCACAGATACGCAGTATTTT.

The genes are TRBV4-1 and TRBJ2-3; D may be TRBD1 or TRBD2 (5 bases each). The V end was cut by 3 bases, the J end by 4 bases, with 11 bases between. The CDR3 covers 14 residues. Germline lookup yields CDR1 MGHRA and CDR2 YSYEKL. Written as DNA, the CDR3 is TGCGCCAGCAGCCAGAGGGGAACCGCAGATACGCAGTATTTT. Translated: CASSQRGTADTQYF.

The chain couples TRBV4-3 to TRBJ2-7; D not resolved. V was pared by 0 bases and J by 0 bases, with 9 bases between. The CDR3 covers 15 residues. In germline, CDR1 is LGHNA, CDR2 YSLEER. The CDR3, as DNA: TGCGCCAGCAGCCAAGATGGTGATAGCTCCTACGAGCAGTACTTC. It is translated as CASSQDGDSSYEQYF.

V usage is TRBV5-6 and J usage is TRBJ2-7; 13 nucleotides line up with TRBD2. The ends lost 4 bases at V and 0 bases at J; junction bases unmatched: 4. The germline gives CDR1 SGHDT, CDR2 YYEEEE. CDR3 size: 16 residues. The CDR3 sequence is CASSPGTSGVSYEQYF. In DNA form, the CDR3 reads TGTGCCAGCAGCCCGGGGACTAGCGGGGTCTCCTACGAGCAGTACTTC.